The 6 T cell receptor beta chains given below trace back to one sample, sequenced in a study of T cells expressing NK-cell markers. TCRdb re-called the 5' RACE reads and catalogs CDR3 proteins one per entry, DNA excluded. The specimen's table records a few hundred thousand distinct CDR3 sequences. The sample comprised blood T cells: a sorted CD56 or NKG2C T cell subset, CD4+ or CD8+ T cells, or bulk PBMC T cells (not recorded which). These receptors were obtained from a man aged 18-69 years in good health.

The V and J genes are TRBV15 and TRBJ1-4; TCRdb returns TRBD1, unconfirmable since there is no DNA. The CDR3 covers 15 residues. CDR1 LNHNV and CDR2 YYDKDF come from the germline V gene (reference sequence). CDR3 amino acids: CATSRGQSTNEKLFF.

J is TRBJ2-5 and V is TRBV29-1; with no DNA, the TCRdb D assignment of TRBD2 cannot be verified. From germline, CDR1 is SQVTM and CDR2 ANQGSEA. This CDR3 comprises 16 residues. The CDR3 spells CSVVLGLAGAQETQYF.

This chain joins TRBV2 and TRBJ1-5; absent DNA, TCRdb's TRBD1 call cannot be checked. This CDR3 has 14 amino acids. CDR1 SNHLY and CDR2 FYNNEI come from the germline V gene. CDR3 sequence reads: CASSSGQGGKPQHF.

The chain recombines TRBV28 with TRBJ1-6; TCRdb calls TRBD1, which cannot be checked without DNA. The CDR3 contains 15 residues. Germline V lookup: CDR1 MDHEN, CDR2 SYDVKM. CDR3 protein: CASSPRQGENSPLHF.

Frequency places this clonotype as medium-sized. V gene TRBV5-5 combines with J gene TRBJ1-4; the D call of TRBD1 rests on TCRdb alone, since no DNA is present to check it. The CDR3 is 17 residues long. Germline V gives CDR1 SGHKS, CDR2 YYEKEE (reference sequence). The CDR3 reads CASSQTTTGASRGGLFF.

The chain recombines TRBV27 with TRBJ2-6; the D call of TRBD1 rests on TCRdb alone, since no DNA is present to check it. This CDR3 contains 18 residues. Germline lookup yields CDR1 MNHEY and CDR2 SMNVEV (reference sequence). The CDR3 region is CASSWGQGRGSGANVLTF.